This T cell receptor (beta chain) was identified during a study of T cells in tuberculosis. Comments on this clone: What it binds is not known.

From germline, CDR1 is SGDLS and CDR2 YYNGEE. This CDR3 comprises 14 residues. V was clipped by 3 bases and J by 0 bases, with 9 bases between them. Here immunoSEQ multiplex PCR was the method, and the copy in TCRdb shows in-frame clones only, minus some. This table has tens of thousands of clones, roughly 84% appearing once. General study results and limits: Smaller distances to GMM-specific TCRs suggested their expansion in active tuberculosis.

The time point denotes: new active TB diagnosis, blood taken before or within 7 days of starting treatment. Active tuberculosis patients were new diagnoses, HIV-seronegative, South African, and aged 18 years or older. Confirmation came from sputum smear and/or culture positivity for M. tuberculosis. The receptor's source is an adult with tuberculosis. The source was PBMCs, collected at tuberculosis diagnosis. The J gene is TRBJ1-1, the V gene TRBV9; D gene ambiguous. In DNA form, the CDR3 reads TGTGCCAGCAGCGGCCTCGCGGTGAACACTGAAGCTTTCTTT. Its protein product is CASSGLAVNTEAFF.